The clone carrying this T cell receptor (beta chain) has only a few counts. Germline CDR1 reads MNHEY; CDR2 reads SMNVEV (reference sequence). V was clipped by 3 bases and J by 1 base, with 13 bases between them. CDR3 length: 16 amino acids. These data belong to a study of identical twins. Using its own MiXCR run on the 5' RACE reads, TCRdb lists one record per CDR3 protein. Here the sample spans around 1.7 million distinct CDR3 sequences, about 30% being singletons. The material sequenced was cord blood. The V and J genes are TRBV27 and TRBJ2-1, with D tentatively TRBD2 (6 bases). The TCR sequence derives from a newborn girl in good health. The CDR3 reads CASSFGSLLSYNEQFF. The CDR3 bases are TGTGCCAGCAGTTTCGGGAGCCTGCTTTCCTACAATGAGCAGTTCTTC.